These T cell receptor beta chains were read from a single sample in a study of radiation and T cells in renal cell carcinoma. Sequenced by immunoSEQ multiplex PCR; TCRdb stores in-frame clones only, minus some. Here the sample spans 130,000 to 150,000 clones, about 85% being singletons. Here the sequenced sample was blood, taken from a patient whose treatment included radiotherapy and nephrectomy. These receptors were obtained from a woman between 70 and 85 years old with renal cell carcinoma. Each CDR3 is given with its conserved first and last residue. The D gene is left open where the match is weak. A clone size is listed for some rows: how often the clone was seen (once, few, many), or a class if it is expanded.

v_call: TRBV7-8
j_call: TRBJ1-5
clone_size: NA
d_call: NA
cdr3_aa: CASSLVPLSLYSNQPQHF
cdr3_nt: TGTGCCAGCAGCTTAGTCCCCCTCTCTCTTTATAGCAATCAGCCCCAGCATTTT

v_call: TRBV6-1
j_call: TRBJ1-1
clone_size: NA
d_call: NA
cdr3_aa: CASSEIHENTEAFF
cdr3_nt: TGTGCCAGCAGTGAAATCCATGAAAACACTGAAGCTTTCTTT

v_call: TRBV4-2
j_call: TRBJ2-7
clone_size: NA
d_call: TRBD1
cdr3_aa: CASSQFLRDSAYEQYF
cdr3_nt: TGTGCCAGCAGCCAATTCCTCCGGGACAGTGCCTACGAGCAGTACTTC

v_call: TRBV5-1
j_call: TRBJ2-3
clone_size: NA
d_call: TRBD1
cdr3_aa: CASRQQGARADTQYF
cdr3_nt: TGCGCCAGCAGGCAACAGGGGGCTCGGGCAGATACGCAGTATTTT

v_call: TRBV13
j_call: TRBJ1-1
clone_size: NA
d_call: NA
cdr3_aa: CASSYSGPWGTEAFF
cdr3_nt: TGTGCCAGCAGCTACTCCGGGCCGTGGGGGACTGAAGCTTTCTTT

v_call: TRBV5-4
j_call: TRBJ2-7
clone_size: NA
d_call: TRBD2
cdr3_aa: CASRPTSGVEQYF
cdr3_nt: TGTGCCAGCAGGCCGACTAGCGGGGTTGAGCAGTACTTC

v_call: TRBV5-4
j_call: TRBJ2-7
clone_size: NA
d_call: TRBD2
cdr3_aa: CASSLGLAGGPEYF
cdr3_nt: TGTGCCAGCAGCTTGGGACTAGCGGGGGGGCCAGAGTACTTC

v_call: TRBV6-5
j_call: TRBJ2-3
clone_size: NA
d_call: TRBD1
cdr3_aa: CASRLQGANTDTQYF
cdr3_nt: TGTGCCAGCAGGCTACAGGGGGCCAACACAGATACGCAGTATTTT

v_call: TRBV2
j_call: TRBJ2-1
clone_size: NA
d_call: NA
cdr3_aa: CASSVGAYNEQFF
cdr3_nt: TGTGCCAGCAGTGTGGGGGCCTACAATGAGCAGTTCTTC

v_call: TRBV15
j_call: TRBJ2-5
clone_size: NA
d_call: NA
cdr3_aa: CATSRDRGETQYF
cdr3_nt: TGTGCCACCAGCAGAGATCGGGGAGAGACCCAGTACTTC

v_call: TRBV5-8
j_call: TRBJ1-4
clone_size: NA
d_call: NA
cdr3_aa: CASSLRQLYEKLFF
cdr3_nt: TGTGCCAGCAGCTTACGGCAGCTTTATGAAAAACTGTTTTTT

v_call: TRBV5-6
j_call: TRBJ1-2
clone_size: NA
d_call: NA
cdr3_aa: CASSSPTDYYGYTF
cdr3_nt: TGTGCCAGCAGCTCACCGACAGATTACTATGGCTACACCTTC

v_call: TRBV5-6
j_call: TRBJ1-5
clone_size: few
d_call: TRBD1
cdr3_aa: CASSPSTGTGDNQPQHF
cdr3_nt: TGTGCCAGCAGCCCCAGCACCGGGACAGGGGACAATCAGCCCCAGCATTTT

v_call: TRBV19
j_call: TRBJ1-2
clone_size: NA
d_call: NA
cdr3_aa: CASSIDVNYGYTF
cdr3_nt: TGTGCCAGTAGTATAGACGTTAACTATGGCTACACCTTC

v_call: TRBV19
j_call: TRBJ2-3
clone_size: once
d_call: TRBD2
cdr3_aa: CASSIDGGATDTQYF
cdr3_nt: TGTGCCAGTAGTATAGACGGGGGGGCCACAGATACGCAGTATTTT

v_call: TRBV19
j_call: TRBJ1-5
clone_size: NA
d_call: NA
cdr3_aa: CASSILGSNQPQHF
cdr3_nt: TGTGCCAGTAGTATTTTAGGCAGCAATCAGCCCCAGCATTTT

v_call: TRBV11-3
j_call: TRBJ1-6
clone_size: few
d_call: NA
cdr3_aa: CASSRQQGNSPLHF
cdr3_nt: TGTGCCAGCAGCCGTCAGCAGGGAAATTCACCCCTCCACTTT

v_call: TRBV9
j_call: TRBJ1-3
clone_size: NA
d_call: NA
cdr3_aa: CASSVTGSSGNTIYF
cdr3_nt: TGTGCCAGCAGCGTTACGGGGAGCTCTGGAAACACCATATATTTT

v_call: TRBV5-1
j_call: TRBJ2-5
clone_size: NA
d_call: NA
cdr3_aa: CASSSTQETQYF
cdr3_nt: TGCGCCAGCAGCTCGACCCAAGAGACCCAGTACTTC

v_call: TRBV11-2
j_call: TRBJ2-7
clone_size: NA
d_call: NA
cdr3_aa: CASSLPGTPYEQYF
cdr3_nt: TGTGCCAGCAGCTTACCGGGGACACCCTACGAGCAGTACTTC

v_call: TRBV4-2
j_call: TRBJ2-1
clone_size: NA
d_call: TRBD2
cdr3_aa: CASSQGSGFDEQFF
cdr3_nt: TGTGCCAGCAGCCAAGGTAGCGGGTTCGATGAGCAGTTCTTC

v_call: TRBV28
j_call: TRBJ1-2
clone_size: NA
d_call: TRBD1
cdr3_aa: CASSSWGGTGGMKDGYTF
cdr3_nt: TGTGCCAGCAGTTCATGGGGAGGGACAGGGGGAATGAAAGATGGCTACACCTTC

v_call: TRBV9
j_call: TRBJ2-1
clone_size: NA
d_call: TRBD1
cdr3_aa: CASSARGQGARNEQFF
cdr3_nt: TGTGCCAGCAGCGCAAGGGGACAGGGGGCGAGGAATGAGCAGTTCTTC

v_call: TRBV7-2
j_call: TRBJ2-3
clone_size: NA
d_call: TRBD2
cdr3_aa: CASSLVPSGSTDTQYF
cdr3_nt: TGTGCCAGCAGCTTAGTCCCTAGCGGGAGCACAGATACGCAGTATTTT

v_call: TRBV7-9
j_call: TRBJ1-2
clone_size: NA
d_call: NA
cdr3_aa: CASSLAHASDGYTF
cdr3_nt: TGTGCCAGCAGCTTAGCCCACGCCTCAGATGGCTACACCTTC

v_call: TRBV7-2
j_call: TRBJ1-2
clone_size: NA
d_call: NA
cdr3_aa: CASSRGPKDHYGYTF
cdr3_nt: TGTGCCAGCAGCCGCGGACCCAAAGATCACTATGGCTACACCTTC

v_call: TRBV7-8
j_call: TRBJ1-4
clone_size: NA
d_call: NA
cdr3_aa: CASSLVAGGEKLFF
cdr3_nt: TGTGCCAGCAGCTTAGTTGCCGGTGGCGAAAAACTGTTTTTT

v_call: TRBV5-1
j_call: TRBJ2-1
clone_size: NA
d_call: NA
cdr3_aa: CASSTEPGLLYNEQFF
cdr3_nt: TGCGCCAGCAGCACAGAACCGGGACTCCTATACAATGAGCAGTTCTTC

v_call: TRBV7-9
j_call: TRBJ2-1
clone_size: NA
d_call: TRBD2
cdr3_aa: CASSFFYRAGGNNEQFF
cdr3_nt: TGTGCCAGCAGCTTTTTTTATAGAGCGGGGGGCAACAATGAGCAGTTCTTC

v_call: TRBV5-1
j_call: TRBJ1-1
clone_size: few
d_call: NA
cdr3_aa: CASSLAWTQVMNTEAFF
cdr3_nt: TGCGCCAGCAGCTTGGCCTGGACCCAGGTGATGAACACTGAAGCTTTCTTT

v_call: TRBV4-1
j_call: TRBJ1-5
clone_size: few
d_call: NA
cdr3_aa: CASSLGWGGSNQPQHF
cdr3_nt: TGCGCCAGCAGCCTGGGGTGGGGGGGAAGCAATCAGCCCCAGCATTTT

v_call: TRBV14
j_call: TRBJ1-2
clone_size: NA
d_call: NA
cdr3_aa: CASSQDLFRGYTF
cdr3_nt: TGTGCCAGCAGCCAAGATCTTTTCCGCGGCTACACCTTC

v_call: TRBV5-1
j_call: TRBJ1-3
clone_size: NA
d_call: NA
cdr3_aa: CASSEYGYSGNTIYF
cdr3_nt: TGCGCCAGCAGCGAGTACGGGTACTCTGGAAACACCATATATTTT

v_call: TRBV7-2
j_call: TRBJ1-1
clone_size: few
d_call: NA
cdr3_aa: CASSRQTYTEAFF
cdr3_nt: TGTGCCAGCAGCCGACAGACATACACTGAAGCTTTCTTT

v_call: TRBV2
j_call: TRBJ2-5
clone_size: once
d_call: NA
cdr3_aa: CASSEALGIVGTQYF
cdr3_nt: TGTGCCAGCAGTGAAGCGCTTGGGATCGTGGGGACCCAGTACTTC

v_call: TRBV5-1
j_call: TRBJ2-5
clone_size: NA
d_call: NA
cdr3_aa: CASSLGDRPVREETQYF
cdr3_nt: TGCGCCAGCAGCTTGGGGGATAGGCCGGTTCGAGAAGAGACCCAGTACTTC

v_call: TRBV5-6
j_call: TRBJ2-7
clone_size: NA
d_call: TRBD1
cdr3_aa: CASRTITGGNTYEQYF
cdr3_nt: TGTGCCAGCAGAACGATAACAGGGGGCAACACCTACGAGCAGTACTTC

v_call: TRBV7-9
j_call: TRBJ2-5
clone_size: NA
d_call: NA
cdr3_aa: CASRGWRGAQETQYF
cdr3_nt: TGTGCCAGCAGGGGATGGAGGGGAGCTCAAGAGACCCAGTACTTC

v_call: TRBV28
j_call: TRBJ2-2
clone_size: NA
d_call: TRBD1
cdr3_aa: CASSLWRQGNTGELFF
cdr3_nt: TGTGCCAGCAGTTTATGGAGACAGGGTAACACCGGGGAGCTGTTTTTT

v_call: TRBV6-5
j_call: TRBJ1-6
clone_size: NA
d_call: NA
cdr3_aa: CASGGTSNSPLHF
cdr3_nt: TGTGCCAGCGGAGGGACATCAAATTCACCCCTCCACTTT

v_call: TRBV5-4
j_call: TRBJ1-6
clone_size: NA
d_call: NA
cdr3_aa: CASSKDSYDSPLHF
cdr3_nt: TGTGCCAGCAGCAAGGACAGCTACGATTCACCCCTCCACTTT

v_call: TRBV27
j_call: TRBJ1-1
clone_size: NA
d_call: TRBD1
cdr3_aa: CASSYQGAGSTEAFF
cdr3_nt: TGTGCCAGCAGTTATCAGGGGGCGGGGAGCACTGAAGCTTTCTTT

v_call: TRBV5-4
j_call: TRBJ1-2
clone_size: NA
d_call: NA
cdr3_aa: CASSLGPGRYYGYTF
cdr3_nt: TGTGCCAGCAGCTTGGGACCCGGGAGATACTATGGCTACACCTTC

v_call: TRBV18
j_call: TRBJ2-5
clone_size: NA
d_call: NA
cdr3_aa: CASSPGETQYF
cdr3_nt: TGTGCCAGCTCCCCTGGAGAGACCCAGTACTTC

v_call: TRBV4-3
j_call: TRBJ2-1
clone_size: NA
d_call: NA
cdr3_aa: CASSQGRFGYNEQFF
cdr3_nt: TGCGCCAGCAGCCAGGGGAGGTTTGGCTACAATGAGCAGTTCTTC

v_call: TRBV7-9
j_call: TRBJ2-5
clone_size: NA
d_call: TRBD1
cdr3_aa: CASSTSRGQETQYF
cdr3_nt: TGTGCCAGCAGCACCTCCAGGGGGCAAGAGACCCAGTACTTC

v_call: TRBV6-6
j_call: TRBJ1-6
clone_size: NA
d_call: NA
cdr3_aa: CATAGQGDSPLHF
cdr3_nt: TGTGCCACCGCGGGGCAGGGAGACTCACCCCTCCACTTT

v_call: TRBV6-1
j_call: TRBJ1-1
clone_size: NA
d_call: NA
cdr3_aa: CASREHLMNTEAFF
cdr3_nt: TGTGCCAGCAGGGAACACCTCATGAACACTGAAGCTTTCTTT

v_call: TRBV11-3
j_call: TRBJ2-3
clone_size: NA
d_call: NA
cdr3_aa: CASSLESRGTDTQYF
cdr3_nt: TGTGCCAGCAGCTTAGAAAGTAGAGGGACAGATACGCAGTATTTT

v_call: TRBV14
j_call: TRBJ1-2
clone_size: NA
d_call: NA
cdr3_aa: CASSQLTEANYGYTF
cdr3_nt: TGTGCCAGCAGCCAATTGACAGAAGCTAACTATGGCTACACCTTC

v_call: TRBV28
j_call: TRBJ1-1
clone_size: NA
d_call: NA
cdr3_aa: CASRTLTSTGLNTEAFF
cdr3_nt: TGTGCCAGCAGAACTCTCACCAGTACAGGGCTGAACACTGAAGCTTTCTTT

v_call: TRBV30
j_call: TRBJ1-1
clone_size: few
d_call: TRBD1
cdr3_aa: CAWSSRGRLGTEAFF
cdr3_nt: TGTGCCTGGTCGTCCAGGGGGCGCTTGGGGACTGAAGCTTTCTTT

v_call: TRBV5-4
j_call: TRBJ1-2
clone_size: NA
d_call: TRBD1
cdr3_aa: CASSLALFDRADGYTF
cdr3_nt: TGTGCCAGCAGCTTGGCCCTTTTTGACAGGGCGGATGGCTACACCTTC

v_call: TRBV9
j_call: TRBJ1-3
clone_size: NA
d_call: NA
cdr3_aa: CASSVDEGLSGNTIYF
cdr3_nt: TGTGCCAGCAGCGTAGACGAGGGGCTCTCTGGAAACACCATATATTTT

v_call: TRBV29-1
j_call: TRBJ1-4
clone_size: NA
d_call: TRBD1
cdr3_aa: CSVIERTGNEKLFF
cdr3_nt: TGCAGCGTTATCGAGAGGACAGGGAACGAAAAACTGTTTTTT

v_call: TRBV6-6
j_call: TRBJ1-1
clone_size: NA
d_call: TRBD1
cdr3_aa: CASRRTGEMEAFF
cdr3_nt: TGTGCCAGCAGGCGAACAGGGGAAATGGAAGCTTTCTTT

v_call: TRBV11-2
j_call: TRBJ2-3
clone_size: NA
d_call: TRBD2
cdr3_aa: CASSYTSGGTYTDTQYF
cdr3_nt: TGTGCCAGCAGCTACACTAGCGGGGGGACCTACACAGATACGCAGTATTTT